Listed below are T cell receptor beta chains from one sample, sequenced in a study of OX40 agonist ivuxolimab in advanced cancers. TCRdb's copy holds only in-frame clones and misses some; the assay was immunoSEQ multiplex PCR. The sample comprises tens of thousands of clones, 65% to 90% of which are singletons, and 0.5% to 0.6% rests with the top ten. Sequences were derived from CD4+ or CD8+ T cells sorted from blood, sampled in a trial of the OX40 agonist ivuxolimab. These receptor sequences come from an adult with an advanced solid tumor such as melanoma, head and neck, liver or kidney cancer. The CDR3 runs from the conserved cysteine through the conserved F or W. A D gene is named only where the DNA matches it firmly. Where a row states a size, it is once, few, many or the class of an expanded clone; other rows omit it.

v_gene	j_gene	d_gene	abundance	CDR3nt	CDR3aa
TRBV7-9	TRBJ1-6	TRBD1	NA	TGTGCCGGCGGACAGGGGGACTCACCCCTCCACTTT	CAGGQGDSPLHF
TRBV14	TRBJ2-1	TRBD2	few	TGTGCCAGCAGCCCGACTAGCTACGATGAGCAGTTCTTC	CASSPTSYDEQFF
TRBV7-6	TRBJ2-7	TRBD1	NA	TGTGCCAGCAGCTCTCGGACAGGGGGCGGCGAGCAGTACTTC	CASSSRTGGGEQYF
TRBV25-1	TRBJ2-3	NA	NA	TGTGCCAGCAGTGAAAATCGGCCTCGGGGCACAGATACGCAGTATTTT	CASSENRPRGTDTQYF
TRBV6-5	TRBJ2-7	NA	NA	TGTGCCAGCAGGATAGCTGTGAACTACGAGCAGTACTTC	CASRIAVNYEQYF
TRBV12-5	TRBJ2-1	NA	NA	TGTGCTAGTGGACCATTACTCAAAGAGCAGTTCTTC	CASGPLLKEQFF
TRBV5-1	TRBJ2-7	TRBD1	NA	TGCGCCAGCAGCCAGCCCGGACAGGGTAGGAACGAGCAGTACTTC	CASSQPGQGRNEQYF
TRBV5-1	TRBJ1-5	NA	NA	TGCGCCAGCAGCTTGGCTGTTGGCGAGGGCCCCCAGCATTTT	CASSLAVGEGPQHF
TRBV7-2	TRBJ1-5	NA	NA	TGTGCCAGCAGCTTGGGGGGCCAGGGTCAGCCCCAGCATTTT	CASSLGGQGQPQHF
TRBV5-1	TRBJ2-3	TRBD1	NA	TGCGCCAGCAGCTTGGTGGAGGACAGGGTCACAGATACGCAGTATTTT	CASSLVEDRVTDTQYF
TRBV19	TRBJ2-2	TRBD2	few	TGTGCCAGTAGTATAGATTCCGGGACTAGCGGGAACACCGGGGAGCTGTTTTTT	CASSIDSGTSGNTGELFF
TRBV2	TRBJ1-1	TRBD1	NA	TGTGCCAGCGGGACAGTTGGGAACACTGAAGCTTTCTTT	CASGTVGNTEAFF
TRBV5-1	TRBJ2-1	NA	NA	TGCGCCAGCAGTACCACAGGGTCGTCCTACAATGAGCAGTTCTTC	CASSTTGSSYNEQFF
TRBV5-1	TRBJ1-3	NA	NA	TGCGCCAGCCGGGAGCCCTCTGGAAACACCATATATTTT	CASREPSGNTIYF
TRBV27	TRBJ1-4	NA	NA	TGTGCCAGCAGCCCACGACAGGTAACAAGAAATGAAAAACTGTTTTTT	CASSPRQVTRNEKLFF
TRBV7-7	TRBJ2-3	TRBD2	NA	TGTGCCAGCAGCTTAGACGGGGGGGTATGGGATACGCAGTATTTT	CASSLDGGVWDTQYF
TRBV29-1	TRBJ1-4	TRBD1	NA	TGCAGCGGTCAGGGGGGGGGTGAAAAACTGTTTTTT	CSGQGGGEKLFF
TRBV5-1	TRBJ2-7	NA	NA	TGCGCCAGCAGCAAAGGGACGGCTACGGGCGAGCAGTACTTC	CASSKGTATGEQYF
TRBV5-1	TRBJ2-5	TRBD1	NA	TGCGCCAGCAGCCAGGACAGGGGGATCGTCGAGACCCAGTACTTC	CASSQDRGIVETQYF
TRBV7-3	TRBJ2-7	NA	NA	TGTGCCCCGGGGACGGCCTCCTACGAGCAGTACTTC	CAPGTASYEQYF
TRBV7-9	TRBJ1-1	NA	NA	TGTGCCAGCAGCACCGACTGGGTCACTGAAGCTTTCTTT	CASSTDWVTEAFF
TRBV29-1	TRBJ1-3	NA	NA	TGCAGCGTTGAAGGGGGTGGAAACACCATATATTTT	CSVEGGGNTIYF
TRBV5-1	TRBJ2-7	TRBD1	NA	TGCGCCAGCAGCCGGGGGACAGGGAGTAACGAGCAGTACTTC	CASSRGTGSNEQYF
TRBV28	TRBJ1-6	NA	NA	TGTGCCAGCAGTTTACCACAGGGCACACCCCTCCACTTT	CASSLPQGTPLHF
TRBV6-4	TRBJ1-6	TRBD1	NA	TGTGCCAGCAAAAGGGAACAGGGGCATTCACCCCTCCACTTT	CASKREQGHSPLHF
TRBV12-2	TRBJ1-2	NA	NA	TGTGCAAGTCGCTTGCAGGGGGTCTATGGCTACACCTTC	CASRLQGVYGYTF
TRBV19	TRBJ2-3	NA	NA	TGTGCCAGTAGTATAACAGATACGCAGTATTTT	CASSITDTQYF
TRBV11-2	TRBJ1-6	TRBD1	NA	TGTGCCAGCAGCGTCCGGGGACAGGGCTATAATTCACCCCTCCACTTT	CASSVRGQGYNSPLHF
TRBV18	TRBJ2-5	TRBD1	NA	TGTGCCAGCTCAAGGGACAGGGAGGAGACCCAGTACTTC	CASSRDREETQYF